This entry features one T cell receptor beta chain sequence. This sample was taken from a study of control samples from healthy donors and cancer patients. Germline CDR1 and CDR2: MNHEY and SVGAGI. The CDR3 has 13 amino acids. Unmatched junction bases numbered 4, after V lost 5 bases and J lost 7 bases. Using immunoSEQ multiplex PCR, the repertoire was profiled, and TCRdb retains in-frame clones only, with some absent. The sample consists of just under 60,000 clones, roughly 90% of them appearing once. Sequenced sample: PBMCs. The V call is TRBV6-5, the J call TRBJ1-4; TRBD1 aligns across 7 bases. The sequence came from a man in his forties or fifties with colorectal cancer. CDR3 DNA sequence: TGTGCCAGCAGTAACCGGGACAGTGAAAAACTGTTTTTT. This gives the protein CASSNRDSEKLFF.